These T cell receptor beta chains were read from a single sample in a study of beta chain features in type 1 diabetes. Sequencing used immunoSEQ multiplex PCR; TCRdb keeps in-frame clones, though not all of them. This repertoire shows hundreds of thousands of clones, less than 10% found once; its top ten account for 0.44%. Sequencing used central memory CD4+ T cells from blood. The receptors originated from a woman aged 18-30 years in good health. The CDR3 runs from the conserved cysteine through the conserved F or W. The D gene is left open where the match is weak. The size entry is marked missing in some rows and otherwise reads once, few, many or a size class.

TRBD2	TRBJ2-1	TRBV9	few	TGTGCCAGCAGCGTCTCGGGAGGTGCGAGCTCCTACAATGAGCAGTTCTTC	CASSVSGGASSYNEQFF
TRBD1	TRBJ2-5	TRBV11-3	few	TGTGCCAGCAGCTTAAACAGGGGGGAGACCCAGTACTTC	CASSLNRGETQYF
-	TRBJ2-4	TRBV18	few	TGTGCCAGCTCACCTCTCTCAGGGGGGTTTGGAAACATTCAGTACTTC	CASSPLSGGFGNIQYF
TRBD1	TRBJ2-2	TRBV5-1	few	TGCGCCAGCAGTCGACAGGGCGGGTCCGGGGAGCTGTTTTTT	CASSRQGGSGELFF
-	TRBJ2-1	TRBV4-3	-	TGCGCCAGCAGCCAAGATTTCCGGAGCAATGAGCAGTTCTTC	CASSQDFRSNEQFF
-	TRBJ1-5	TRBV4-3	many	TGCGCCAGCAGCCGAACGCTAAGCGGTCAGCCCCAGCATTTT	CASSRTLSGQPQHF
TRBD1	TRBJ2-7	TRBV7-9	few	TGTGCCAGCCAAGACAGGGATCTCTACGAGCAGTACTTC	CASQDRDLYEQYF
-	TRBJ1-4	TRBV25-1	few	TGTGCCAGCAGTATTCGGCAGAATGAAAAACTGTTTTTT	CASSIRQNEKLFF
TRBD1	TRBJ2-7	TRBV2	-	TGTGCCAGCACGACAGGGCCCGAGCAGTACTTC	CASTTGPEQYF
TRBD1	TRBJ1-3	TRBV2	-	TGTGCCAGCAACCCGGACAGGGGACACACCATATATTTT	CASNPDRGHTIYF
-	TRBJ2-5	TRBV7-3	many	TGTGCCAGCAGCTTAAAGGGCCAGAGAAGGGGATTTCAAGAGACCCAGTACTTC	CASSLKGQRRGFQETQYF
-	TRBJ2-7	TRBV5-6	-	TGTGCCAGCAGCGAAGGGTGGGGGGCCTCAAGCTCCTACGAGCAGTACTTC	CASSEGWGASSSYEQYF
-	TRBJ1-1	TRBV11-2	few	TGTGCCAGCAGCTTAACGCCGGCACGGGGGACTGAAGCTTTCTTT	CASSLTPARGTEAFF
TRBD2	TRBJ2-5	TRBV9	few	TGTGCCAGCGCAGTCGGGACTAGCGGTAAAGAGACCCAGTACTTC	CASAVGTSGKETQYF
-	TRBJ2-3	TRBV27	few	TGTGCCAGCAGTTTGGGGCGGCCCGAGGCGGATACGCAGTATTTT	CASSLGRPEADTQYF
-	TRBJ2-5	TRBV5-1	few	TGCGCCAGCAGCCCGAGGGCCGGTGAGACCCAGTACTTC	CASSPRAGETQYF
-	TRBJ2-7	TRBV28	-	TGTGCCAGCAGTTCATCAGGTACCTACGAGCAGTACTTC	CASSSSGTYEQYF
-	TRBJ2-7	TRBV28	few	TGTGCCAGCATCAGAGGTAGCTCCTACGAGCAGTACTTC	CASIRGSSYEQYF
-	TRBJ1-2	TRBV5-6	few	TGTGCCAGCAGCCGCCCGAACAGGGACGGCTACACCTTC	CASSRPNRDGYTF
-	TRBJ2-4	TRBV11-2	-	TGTGCCAGCAGCTCCGGAGGAAACATTCAGTACTTC	CASSSGGNIQYF
-	TRBJ2-7	TRBV18	few	TGTGCCAGCTCACCGGGGGTTCGTAGCGAGCAGTACTTC	CASSPGVRSEQYF
-	TRBJ2-5	TRBV5-1	-	TGCGCCAGCAGGGTGCTAGACGGACAAGAGACCCAGTACTTC	CASRVLDGQETQYF
TRBD1	TRBJ2-3	TRBV28	many	TGTGCCAGCAGTTCCGGACAGGGTACAGATACGCAGTATTTT	CASSSGQGTDTQYF
-	TRBJ2-7	TRBV5-4	few	TGTGCCAGCAGCTTGGAACTAGGACTTTACGAGCAGTACTTC	CASSLELGLYEQYF
TRBD1	TRBJ2-1	TRBV7-3	once	TGTGCCAGCAGCTCTGGGCCCTGGGACAGGGACGATGAGCAGTTCTTC	CASSSGPWDRDDEQFF
-	TRBJ2-3	TRBV18	few	TGTGCCAGCTCACCACACCACCGCACAGATACGCAGTATTTT	CASSPHHRTDTQYF
-	TRBJ1-1	TRBV4-2	-	TGTGCCAGCAGCCCAGGGTATCTAATTCCTGAAGCTTTCTTT	CASSPGYLIPEAFF
TRBD2	TRBJ2-3	TRBV7-2	few	TGTGCCAGCAGCTTAGTGTCTAGCGGGACAGATACGCAGTATTTT	CASSLVSSGTDTQYF
-	TRBJ2-3	TRBV2	-	TGTGCCAGTCTCGCGGGGTCTGGCACAGATACGCAGTATTTT	CASLAGSGTDTQYF
-	TRBJ2-2	TRBV9	few	TGTGCCAGCAGCGTAGCGGCGCGACCGAACACCGGGGAGCTGTTTTTT	CASSVAARPNTGELFF
TRBD2	TRBJ2-1	TRBV15	few	TGTGCCACCAGCAGAGGGAAAATAGCGGGAGTTGGATCCTACAATGAGCAGTTCTTC	CATSRGKIAGVGSYNEQFF